This entry lists 8 T cell receptor beta chains sequenced from one sample in a study of T cell repertoires in cytomegalovirus infection. MiXCR, applied by TCRdb to the reads, yields one record per CDR3 protein. The repertoire holds some 590,000 distinct CDR3 sequences, with 40% as singletons. No antigens are known for them. The sequenced sample was cultured PBMCs, obtained from culture after CMV antigen stimulation. The receptor source for this set is a human donor in good health (CMV status not recorded). Some clones in this sample may be carry-over from other donors' samples.

This clonotype was recorded many times. CDR3 in amino acids: CASSLQADTQYF. The CDR3, as DNA: TGTGCCAGCAGCTTACAGGCAGATACGCAGTATTTT. V is TRBV7-2 and J is TRBJ2-3; D is uncertain. CDR1 and CDR2 from the germline V gene are SGHTA and FQGNSA. V gave up 2 bases and J gave up 4 bases, with 4 bases separating them. The CDR3 is 12 residues long. The complete variable domain, with remaining parts taken from reference TRBV7-2 and TRBJ2-3, reads GAGVSQSPSNKVTEKGKDVELRCDPISGHTALYWYRQSLGQGLEFLIYFQGNSAPDKSGLPSDRFSAERTGGSVSTLTIQRTQQEDSAVYLCASSLQADTQYFGPGTRLTVL.

V is TRBV5-6 and J is TRBJ1-5, with a tentative D call TRBD1 (6 bases). The V gene's germline CDR1 is SGHDT and CDR2 YYEEEE. V shed 0 bases and J shed 2 bases, with 12 bases lying between them. The CDR3 contains 16 residues. The CDR3 coding sequence is TGTGCCAGCAGCTTGGGAGGGGGGGACCGCAATCAGCCCCAGCATTTT. Residues: CASSLGGGDRNQPQHF.

This clonotype was seen more than once but under ten times. The chain links TRBV7-8 to TRBJ2-1; D gene uncertain. CDR3 length: 15 amino acids. V lost 8 bases to trimming and J lost 2 bases, with 16 bases between them. The germline CDR1 and CDR2 sequences are SGHVS and FQNEAQ. The CDR3 sequence: CASGDDLIAYNEQFF. DNA for the CDR3: TGTGCCAGCGGCGACGACCTCATTGCCTACAATGAGCAGTTCTTC.

The rearrangement uses TRBV4-1 and TRBJ2-1; 9 bases fit TRBD2. The J segment lost 6 bases and the V segment lost 4 bases, leaving 7 bases of the junction unmatched. There are 15 residues in the CDR3. The V gene's germline CDR1 is MGHRA and CDR2 YSYEKL. The CDR3 bases are TGCGCCAGCAGCCCAAGCGGGAGGAGGGTCAATGAGCAGTTCTTC. Translating it yields CASSPSGRRVNEQFF.

The chain links TRBV7-4 to TRBJ1-1; D uncertain. CDR1 and CDR2 (germline): SGHVT, SQSDAQ. V was clipped by 3 bases and J by 6 bases, with 14 bases between them. The CDR3 is 14 residues long. CDR3 coding DNA: TGTGCCAGCAGCTTTGGGCCCCGAACGGCTGAAGCTTTCTTT. It translates to CASSFGPRTAEAFF.

The chain is built from TRBV12-3 or TRBV12-4 and TRBJ2-3; TRBD2 matches at 7 bases. The length of the CDR3 is 12 residues. Losses at the gene ends were 7 bases for V and 9 bases for J; bases not matched to a gene: 7. Here the CDR3 DNA reads TGTGCCAGCACGCCGGCGGGGGAGACGCAGTATTTT. Translating gives CASTPAGETQYF.

This rearrangement joins TRBV2 to TRBJ2-1; 14 bases are a match to TRBD2. The CDR3 length is 16 residues. Trimming took 7 bases from V and 7 from J; bases not matched to a gene: 9. CDR1 SNHLY and CDR2 FYNNEI come from the germline V gene. The CDR3, as DNA: TGTGCCAGCAAAGGGGGGACTAGCGGGAGAGGGAATGAGCAGTTCTTC. Its protein is CASKGGTSGRGNEQFF.

The chain joins TRBV7-4 to TRBJ2-7; D might be TRBD1 or TRBD2, each matching 6 bases. V dropped 5 bases and J dropped 2 bases, with 19 bases sitting between them. The CDR3 contains 16 residues. Looked up from germline, CDR1 is SGHVT and CDR2 is SQSDAQ. The CDR3 is CASSPGDGRIAYEQYF. CDR3 DNA sequence: TGTGCCAGCAGCCCAGGGGACGGGAGAATCGCCTACGAGCAGTACTTC.